The 10 T cell receptor beta chains below come from one sample, sequenced in a study of CD8 T cells in Susac syndrome. Reverse transcription of roughly 0.5 to 1 ug RNA was carried out with random hexamers. MiXCR, run by TCRdb on the immunoSEQ multiplex PCR reads, gives a single entry per CDR3 protein. Of 150,000 to 200,000 distinct CDR3 sequences in the sample, approximately 93% were seen once. Sequencing used CD4+ T cells from PBMCs. The source is a human donor in good health.

The chain is built from TRBV6-2 or TRBV6-3 and TRBJ2-1, with D unclear. This CDR3 has 13 residues. Germline V CDR1 and CDR2: MNHEY, SVGEGT. With 0 bases removed from V and 15 bases from J, the gap between germline ends came to 15 bases. Here the CDR3 DNA reads TGTGCCAGCAGTTACTCGAATCCCCCGGCGTTGTTCTTC. Its protein product is CASSYSNPPALFF.

V and J are TRBV29-1 and TRBJ2-5; D unclear. Trimming left V 8 bases short and J 1 base short, with 14 bases between. This CDR3 is 13 amino acids long. Germline loops: CDR1 SQVTM, CDR2 ANQGSEA. The CDR3 coding sequence is TGCAGCACCTACCTGGCGGTCCAAGAGACCCAGTACTTC. As protein: CSTYLAVQETQYF.

V usage is TRBV6-2 or TRBV6-3 and J usage is TRBJ1-1; D is unclear. Germline CDR1 reads MNHEY; CDR2 reads SVGEGT. Trimming removed 9 bases at V and 5 bases at J, with 4 bases between. The CDR3 spans 9 residues. The CDR3 loop reads CARPTEAFF. The CDR3 DNA is TGTGCCAGACCAACTGAAGCTTTCTTT.

This clonotype was picked up one time. V is TRBV20-1 and J is TRBJ2-7, with TRBD2 identical over 10 bases. V was clipped by 6 bases and J by 3 bases; unmatched bases: 5. The CDR3 totals 13 residues. The germline V gene encodes CDR1 DFQATT and CDR2 SNEGSKA (reference sequence). The CDR3 sequence: CSALAGGGYEQYF. CDR3 in DNA: TGCAGTGCCTTAGCGGGGGGAGGCTACGAGCAGTACTTC.

J is TRBJ2-3 and V is TRBV4-1, with no clear D. V lost 0 bases and J 4 bases, leaving 5 bases between the germline ends. This CDR3 comprises 13 residues. Germline loops: CDR1 MGHRA, CDR2 YSYEKL. The CDR3 DNA reads as TGCGCCAGCAGCCAAGATAGGCCAGATACGCAGTATTTT. This sequence encodes CASSQDRPDTQYF.

V gene TRBV5-4 combines with J gene TRBJ1-3; 8 nucleotides agree with TRBD1. CDR1 SGHNT and CDR2 YYREEE come from the germline V gene (reference sequence). The V and J ends lost 5 bases and 0 bases, in that order; junction bases with no gene match: 10. CDR3 length equals 17 residues. For the CDR3, the DNA is TGTGCCAGCAGTTCCAAGACAGGGGCCTCCTCTGGAAACACCATATATTTT. Its translation is CASSSKTGASSGNTIYF.

V is TRBV7-2 and J is TRBJ1-2, with TRBD1 as a possible D gene (6 bases). The V gene lost 1 base and the J gene lost 5 bases, with 14 bases spanning the gap. This CDR3 comprises 15 residues. Germline CDR1 SGHTA, CDR2 FQGNSA. CDR3 loop: CASSLGGQRVYGYTF. As DNA, the CDR3 is TGTGCCAGCAGCTTAGGTGGACAGCGAGTTTATGGCTACACCTTC.

The chain uses TRBV20-1 and TRBJ1-6, with a possible D match to TRBD1 (5 bases). V gave up 5 bases and J gave up 1 base, with 15 bases separating them. The CDR3 sequence is 16 residues long. Looked up from germline, CDR1 is DFQATT and CDR2 is SNEGSKA (reference sequence). The DNA for the CDR3 is TGCAGTGCTCTTGGAGGGGCGACTTCCTATAATTCACCCCTCCACTTT. Its protein is CSALGGATSYNSPLHF.

The chain has TRBV7-2 and TRBJ2-5; D remains unclear. Germline V CDR1 and CDR2: SGHTA, FQGNSA. The V and J ends lost 3 bases and 4 bases respectively, with 9 bases between them. The CDR3 has 13 residues. The DNA of the CDR3 is TGTGCCAGCAGCTTCATGGCGGCAGAGACCCAGTACTTC. It translates to CASSFMAAETQYF.

The V call is TRBV7-9, the J call TRBJ1-6; D remains unclear. Per germline, CDR1 SEHNR and CDR2 FQNEAQ (reference sequence). The ends were cut back, 5 bases at V and 6 bases at J, with 11 bases in the middle. The CDR3 has 14 residues. The CDR3: CASSPPGFNSPLHF. The CDR3 DNA follows: TGTGCCAGCAGCCCCCCCGGGTTTAATTCACCCCTCCACTTT. Drawing the rest from reference TRBV7-9 and TRBJ1-6, the complete variable domain is DTGVSQNPRHKITKRGQNVTFRCDPISEHNRLYWYRQTLGQGPEFLTYFQNEAQLEKSRLLSDRFSAERPKGSFSTLEIQRTEQGDSAMYLCASSPPGFNSPLHFGNGTRLTVT.